This T cell receptor beta chain emerged from a study of shared clonotypes between healthy human individuals. As to this clone: The target antigen is unknown. In the same sample, other DNA sequences code for this CDR3.

Trimming shortened V by 5 bases and J by 4 bases, and 6 bases separated the two germline ends. Per germline, CDR1 SGHRS and CDR2 YFSETQ. This CDR3 comprises 11 residues. Study findings and constraints: Collection of samples was limited to blood; tissue repertoires likely differ.

Profiling relied on immunoSEQ multiplex PCR, and the TCRdb table lists in-frame clones only, not all of them. This sample has about 1 million clones; 65% to 75% occur once, and the top ten carry about 1.5%. The TCR comes from a man aged 18 to 29 in good health. V gene TRBV5-1 combines with J gene TRBJ2-5; unclear D gene. What was sequenced was memory CD4+ T cells sorted from blood. Stated subset: CD45RA-negative fraction. The CDR3 sequence is CASSSRETQYF. In DNA form, the CDR3 reads TGCGCCAGCAGTTCTCGAGAGACCCAGTACTTC.